The 3 T cell receptor beta chains below were found in one sample sequenced in a study of molecular identifiers for immune sequencing clone quantification listed by TCRdb under 2018. The library was made by PCR. These reads were obtained on a NextSeq 500. TCRdb trimmed the raw reads at Q25, called clones with MiXCR and kept productive beta chains. Rows are unified per CDR3 protein, each entry keeping the most common DNA and genes. In all, the sample holds about 500,000 distinct CDR3 sequences, and about 26% of those were seen once. Jointly, the top ten make up around 0.8% of the sample. Sequencing was performed on naive CD8+ T cells from blood, with Jurkat cell RNA spiked in. The cell subset or site tag for this specimen amounts to: FACS-sorted CD8+CD4-CCR7+CD45RA+ naive T cells. These receptor sequences come from a human donor in good health. Some libraries in this study had Jurkat cell RNA spiked in.

This clonotype turned up a few times. CDR3 sequence: CATSEATSGLTDTQYF. CDR3 DNA sequence: TGTGCCACCAGTGAGGCAACTAGCGGCCTCACAGATACGCAGTATTTT. The rearrangement uses TRBV24-1 and TRBJ2-3, with 8 nucleotides matching TRBD2. The CDR3 is 16 amino acids. CDR1 KGHDR and CDR2 SFDVKD come from the germline V gene. Trimming removed 4 bases from V and 2 bases from J; junction bases left unmatched: 7.

This clonotype was observed at least ten times. The chain combines TRBV9 with TRBJ2-7, with TRBD2 matching 10 bases. This CDR3 has 15 residues. From germline, CDR1 is SGDLS and CDR2 YYNGEE. Trimming cost V 3 bases and J 4 bases; bases outside gene matches: 7. The CDR3 spells CASSAYSSGGYEQYF. CDR3 nucleotide sequence: TGTGCCAGCAGCGCCTATTCTAGCGGGGGATACGAGCAGTACTTC.

The V and J genes are TRBV5-1 and TRBJ2-3; D uncertain. V was cut by 4 bases and J by 3 bases, with 9 bases left in between. Germline CDR1 reads SGHRS; CDR2 reads YFSETQ. CDR3 size: 13 residues. CDR3 DNA sequence: TGCGCCAGCAGCGGGGATATTACAGATACGCAGTATTTT. This sequence encodes CASSGDITDTQYF.